These 9 T cell receptor beta chains came from one sample sequenced in a study of lymphopenia after photon versus proton radiotherapy. Measured with immunoSEQ multiplex PCR; TCRdb has only the in-frame clones, and not every one. The profile shows about 45,000 clones, approximately 85% of them singletons. The material sequenced was peripheral blood, taken from a patient treated with photon-based radiotherapy. Receptors originate from a man aged 35 to 55 with gastric cancer.

J is TRBJ1-1 and V is TRBV5-8, with a tentative D call TRBD1 (5 bases). Trimming took 2 bases from V and 1 from J, leaving 12 bases between them. The length of the CDR3 is 15 residues. Germline assignment: CDR1 SGHTS and CDR2 YDEGEE. The CDR3 DNA is TGTGCCAGCAGCTTTGCGTTGAGGGGGAACACTGAAGCTTTCTTT. It translates to CASSFALRGNTEAFF.

This chain connects TRBV5-1 to TRBJ2-5; D might be TRBD1 (5 bases). This CDR3 contains 15 residues. Germline assignment: CDR1 SGHRS and CDR2 YFSETQ. Trimming cost V 4 bases and J 3 bases, with 16 bases left between them. Here the CDR3 DNA reads TGCGCCAGCAGCCTTCTGGGGCAGAGCGAAGAGACCCAGTACTTC. Amino acids: CASSLLGQSEETQYF.

This chain links TRBV7-2 with TRBJ1-3, with 7 positions matching TRBD1. CDR3 size: 16 residues. Losses at the gene ends were 3 bases for V and 0 bases for J; bases not matched to a gene: 5. Germline loops: CDR1 SGHTA, CDR2 FQGNSA. The CDR3 DNA follows: TGTGCCAGCAGCTTGGGACAGCCTGACTCTGGAAACACCATATATTTT. As protein: CASSLGQPDSGNTIYF.

This clone was seen once. The gene calls are TRBV6-1 and TRBJ1-4; 8 bases fit TRBD1. This CDR3 region has 13 residues. J lost 11 bases, V lost 8 bases, and 10 bases had no gene match. CDR1 is MNHNS and CDR2 is SASEGT in the germline V gene. CDR3 DNA: TGTGCCAGCGAGGGACAGGCTATGGGGAAACTGTTTTTT. This gives the protein CASEGQAMGKLFF.

V gene TRBV19 combines with J gene TRBJ1-2; tentative D call: TRBD1 (6 bases). V gave up 6 bases and J gave up 2 bases, with 13 bases separating them. Germline V lookup: CDR1 LNHDA, CDR2 SQIVND (reference sequence). The CDR3 is 14 amino acids. The CDR3 nucleotides are TGTGCCAGTAGAGAAACAGGGCTAAACTATGGCTACACCTTC. Translating it yields CASRETGLNYGYTF.

The chain joins TRBV5-6 to TRBJ1-1; TRBD1 is a possible D gene (5 bases). Germline V gene sequence: CDR1 SGHDT, CDR2 YYEEEE. The CDR3 runs 15 residues. Trimming took off 2 bases at V and 1 base at J, with 12 bases between the two ends. The CDR3 here is CASSFAGTANTEAFF. The DNA for the CDR3 is TGTGCCAGCAGCTTCGCCGGGACGGCGAACACTGAAGCTTTCTTT.

This chain connects TRBV5-6 to TRBJ2-1, with TRBD2 as a possible D gene (5 bases). Between the trimmed V and J ends, which lost 0 bases and 0 bases, there was a span of 7 bases. The CDR3 contains 15 residues. Per the germline V gene, CDR1 is SGHDT and CDR2 is YYEEEE. The CDR3 loop reads CASSLVSGSYNEQFF. In DNA form, the CDR3 reads TGTGCCAGCAGCTTGGTCAGCGGCTCCTACAATGAGCAGTTCTTC.

V and J are TRBV5-6 and TRBJ2-3; D may be TRBD1 or TRBD2 (6 bases each). V was shortened by 1 base and J by 9 bases, with 12 bases between the two germline ends. Germline V CDR1 and CDR2: SGHDT, YYEEEE. The CDR3 is 13 amino acids. CDR3 in DNA: TGTGCCAGCAGCTTGTTGGCGGGGACAACGCAGTATTTT. Translating gives CASSLLAGTTQYF.

The chain carries TRBV4-3 and TRBJ2-3, with 10 nucleotides matching TRBD2. The germline gives CDR1 LGHNA, CDR2 YSLEER. This CDR3 is 16 amino acids long. Unmatched junction bases numbered 7, after V lost 1 base and J lost 6 bases. CDR3 sequence (DNA): TGCGCCAGCAGCCAAGGGTCTAGCGGGGGCGCCGATACGCAGTATTTT. As protein: CASSQGSSGGADTQYF.